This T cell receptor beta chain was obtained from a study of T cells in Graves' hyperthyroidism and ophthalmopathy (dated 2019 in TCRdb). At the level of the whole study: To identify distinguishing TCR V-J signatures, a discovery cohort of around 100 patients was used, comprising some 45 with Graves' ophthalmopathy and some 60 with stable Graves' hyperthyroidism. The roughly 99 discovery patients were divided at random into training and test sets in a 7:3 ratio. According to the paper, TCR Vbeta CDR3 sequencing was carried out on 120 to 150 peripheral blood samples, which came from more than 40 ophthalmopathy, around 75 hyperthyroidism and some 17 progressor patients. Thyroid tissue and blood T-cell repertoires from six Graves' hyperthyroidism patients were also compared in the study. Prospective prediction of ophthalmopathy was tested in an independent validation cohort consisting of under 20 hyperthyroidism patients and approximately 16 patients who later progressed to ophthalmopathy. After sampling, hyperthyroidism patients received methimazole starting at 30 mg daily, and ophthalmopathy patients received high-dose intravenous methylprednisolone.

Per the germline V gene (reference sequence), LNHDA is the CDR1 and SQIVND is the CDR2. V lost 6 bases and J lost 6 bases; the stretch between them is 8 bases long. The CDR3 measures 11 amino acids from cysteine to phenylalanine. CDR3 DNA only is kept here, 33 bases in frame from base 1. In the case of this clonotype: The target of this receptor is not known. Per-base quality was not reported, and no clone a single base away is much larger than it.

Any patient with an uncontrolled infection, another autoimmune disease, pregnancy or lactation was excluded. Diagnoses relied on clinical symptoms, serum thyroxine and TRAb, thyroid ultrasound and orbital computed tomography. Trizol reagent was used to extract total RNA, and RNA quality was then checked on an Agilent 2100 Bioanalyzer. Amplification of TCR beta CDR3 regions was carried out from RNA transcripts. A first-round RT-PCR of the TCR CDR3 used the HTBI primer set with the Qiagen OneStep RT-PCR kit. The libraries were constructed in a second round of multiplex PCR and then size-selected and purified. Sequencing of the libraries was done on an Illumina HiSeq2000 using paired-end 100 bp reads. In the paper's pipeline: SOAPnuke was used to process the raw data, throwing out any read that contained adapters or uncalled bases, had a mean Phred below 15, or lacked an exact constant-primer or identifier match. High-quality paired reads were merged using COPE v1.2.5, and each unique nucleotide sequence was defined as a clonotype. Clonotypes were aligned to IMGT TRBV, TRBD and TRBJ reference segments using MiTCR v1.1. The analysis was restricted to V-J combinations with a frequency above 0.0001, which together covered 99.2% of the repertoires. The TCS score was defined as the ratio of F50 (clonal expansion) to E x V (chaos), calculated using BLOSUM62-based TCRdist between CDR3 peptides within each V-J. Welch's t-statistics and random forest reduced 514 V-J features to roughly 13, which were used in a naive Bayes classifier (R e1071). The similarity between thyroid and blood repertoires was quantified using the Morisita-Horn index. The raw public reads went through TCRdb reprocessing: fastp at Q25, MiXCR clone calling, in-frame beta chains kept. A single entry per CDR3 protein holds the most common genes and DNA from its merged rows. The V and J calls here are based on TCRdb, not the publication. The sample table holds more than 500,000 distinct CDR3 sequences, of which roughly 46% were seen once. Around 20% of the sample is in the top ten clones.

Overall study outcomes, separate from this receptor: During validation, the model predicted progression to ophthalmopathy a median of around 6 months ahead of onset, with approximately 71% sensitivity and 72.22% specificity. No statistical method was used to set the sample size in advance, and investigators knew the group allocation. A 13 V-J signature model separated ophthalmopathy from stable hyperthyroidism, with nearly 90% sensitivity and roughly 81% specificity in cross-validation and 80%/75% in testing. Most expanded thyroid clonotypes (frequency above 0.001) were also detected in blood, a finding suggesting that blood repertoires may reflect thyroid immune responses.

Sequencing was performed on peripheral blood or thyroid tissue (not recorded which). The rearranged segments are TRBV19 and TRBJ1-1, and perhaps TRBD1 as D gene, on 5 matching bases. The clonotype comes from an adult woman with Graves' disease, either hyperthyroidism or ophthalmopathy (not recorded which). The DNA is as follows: TGTGCCAGTAGACAACAGGCTGAAGCTTTCTTT. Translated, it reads CASRQQAEAFF.